One and the same sample provided the 6 T cell receptor beta chains below, sequenced in a study of blood T cell repertoires in COVID-19. Sequencing was performed with immunoSEQ multiplex PCR; in TCRdb, only in-frame clones are kept and a portion is missing. The table includes 130,000 or so clones, around 86% detected once. The sample taken for sequencing was peripheral blood. The receptor set was obtained from a woman aged 55 to 70 with active or convalescent COVID-19.

The chain uses TRBV9 and TRBJ1-1, with D unclear. Germline CDR1 is SGDLS and CDR2 is YYNGEE. Trimming left V 0 bases short and J 1 base short, with 4 bases between. The length of the CDR3 is 13 residues. The CDR3 DNA follows: TGTGCCAGCAGCGTAGGAGCGAACACTGAAGCTTTCTTT. It encodes CASSVGANTEAFF.

This chain uses TRBV5-1 with TRBJ2-2; possible D gene TRBD2, 7 bases. Trimming removed 7 bases at V and 2 bases at J, with 15 bases between. There are 15 residues in the CDR3. Germline lookup yields CDR1 SGHRS and CDR2 YFSETQ. CDR3 loop: CASDTGGHNTGELFF. The CDR3 bases are TGCGCCAGCGATACGGGGGGCCATAACACCGGGGAGCTGTTTTTT.

V gene TRBV6-5 combines with J gene TRBJ2-2; 7 nucleotides line up with TRBD1. This CDR3 contains 15 residues. Per germline, CDR1 MNHEY and CDR2 SVGAGI. J lost 4 bases, V lost 5 bases, and 7 bases had no gene match. The CDR3 reads CASSPGQAGTGELFF. The CDR3 DNA reads TGTGCCAGCAGTCCCGGACAGGCGGGCACCGGGGAGCTGTTTTTT.

The J gene is TRBJ1-2, the V gene TRBV6-1, with 8 nucleotides matching TRBD1. The CDR3 consists of 16 residues. Germline V gene sequence: CDR1 MNHNS, CDR2 SASEGT. Germline trimming cut 3 bases from V and 1 base from J; bases unmatched to any gene: 7. The CDR3, as DNA: TGTGCCAGCAGTGACCCGGACAGGGCCGTTAACTATGGCTACACCTTC. This sequence encodes CASSDPDRAVNYGYTF.

The J gene is TRBJ1-1, the V gene TRBV28; unclear D gene. Per the germline V gene, CDR1 is MDHEN and CDR2 is SYDVKM. With 6 bases removed from V and 1 base from J, the gap between germline ends came to 12 bases. This CDR3 contains 14 residues. CDR3 region: CASSRPPENTEAFF. The DNA of the CDR3 is TGTGCCAGCAGCCGCCCTCCAGAGAACACTGAAGCTTTCTTT.

The chain recombines TRBV2 with TRBJ1-5, with 12 bases that match TRBD1. CDR3 length: 19 residues. Per the germline V gene, CDR1 is SNHLY and CDR2 is FYNNEI. V was pared by 5 bases and J by 1 base, with 12 bases of the junction left unmatched. The CDR3 spells CASSFVPGQGAASNQPQHF. As DNA, the CDR3 is TGTGCCAGCAGTTTCGTCCCGGGACAGGGGGCGGCGAGCAATCAGCCCCAGCATTTT.